The rows below give T cell receptor beta chains drawn from one sample of a study of PD-L1 blockade in urothelial cancer. Clones were sequenced by immunoSEQ multiplex PCR, and TCRdb holds only the in-frame ones, with some missing. The sample shows around 130,000 clones, 84% of them seen only once. The source was PBMCs, collected around atezolizumab (anti-PD-L1) treatment. Every receptor here comes from a man aged 50 or older with urothelial cancer. The CDR3 runs from the conserved cysteine through the conserved F or W.

V gene,CDR3 length,J gene,CDR3 protein
TRBV30,14,TRBJ2-2,CAWSSGQNTGELFF
TRBV19,15,TRBJ2-1,CASSIAYREGSEQFF
TRBV2,14,TRBJ2-1,CASTGQSSYNEQFF
TRBV19,15,TRBJ1-5,CASSSRQGLNQPQHF
TRBV10-3,15,TRBJ2-7,CATWDAGTSSYEQYF
TRBV30,15,TRBJ1-5,CAWSGGQGYNQPQHF
TRBV7-8,12,TRBJ2-5,CASSPAVETQYF
TRBV15,17,TRBJ2-1,CATSRGTSGRGWNEQFF
TRBV27,15,TRBJ2-2,CASRTRQGNTGELFF
TRBV6-5,16,TRBJ1-6,CASSYSLGQGNSPLHF
TRBV7-2,13,TRBJ1-2,CASSFRQDSPYTF
TRBV11-2,16,TRBJ2-5,CASSQGRRSGYETQYF
TRBV19,16,TRBJ2-4,CASSKPGELAKNIQYF
TRBV28,14,TRBJ2-3,CASSLMAGMDTQYF
TRBV28,12,TRBJ2-7,CASRLQGYEQYF
TRBV19,13,TRBJ1-5,CASRDRTDQPQHF
TRBV19,18,TRBJ2-3,CASSIDSGRASITDTQYF
TRBV6-1,18,TRBJ1-1,CASSEYGEDRGWNTEAFF
TRBV28,11,TRBJ2-3,CASISGDTQYF
TRBV27,15,TRBJ1-4,CASRPQGTTNEKLFF
TRBV5-6,14,TRBJ2-1,CASILRGRYNEQFF
TRBV28,12,TRBJ2-7,CASSLGTGEKYF
TRBV5-6,13,TRBJ1-2,CASSLVGGSGYTF
TRBV15,14,TRBJ1-4,CATSREWTAEKLFF
TRBV30,15,TRBJ1-3,CAWRSGQGAGNTIYF
TRBV7-2,14,TRBJ2-5,CASSSSRGMETQYF
TRBV6-1,11,TRBJ2-5,CASQGGETQYF
TRBV11-1,13,TRBJ2-7,CASSSRGPDEQYF
TRBV15,13,TRBJ2-1,CATSRDLSSAQFF
TRBV5-3,20,TRBJ2-1,CARSEKGQAARDHRDNGQFF
TRBV5-6,17,TRBJ2-3,CASSLSLLAGVKDTQYF